This T cell receptor beta chain was identified during a study of OX40 agonist ivuxolimab in advanced cancers. Study outcomes and limitations: Both CD4+ and CD8+ T cell populations in blood had undergone clonal expansion by week 6 at 0.1 to 3.0 mg/kg.

The CDR3 has 13 residues. Germline assignment: CDR1 LNHNV and CDR2 YYDKDF (reference sequence). Deletions cut 3 bases from V and 6 bases from J, with 12 bases between. Comments on this clone: The antigen is not known.

Assay used: immunoSEQ multiplex PCR; TCRdb lists only in-frame clones, some missing. This table has more than 65,000 clones, around 90% appearing once. The clonotype comes from an adult with an advanced solid tumor such as melanoma, head and neck, liver or kidney cancer. The J gene is TRBJ2-7, the V gene TRBV15; perhaps TRBD2 as D (6 bases). Sequenced here: CD4+ or CD8+ T cells sorted from blood, sampled in a trial of the OX40 agonist ivuxolimab. The chain's CDR3 is CATSSSHGGEQYF. CDR3 DNA: TGTGCCACCAGCAGTTCCCACGGGGGCGAGCAGTACTTC.